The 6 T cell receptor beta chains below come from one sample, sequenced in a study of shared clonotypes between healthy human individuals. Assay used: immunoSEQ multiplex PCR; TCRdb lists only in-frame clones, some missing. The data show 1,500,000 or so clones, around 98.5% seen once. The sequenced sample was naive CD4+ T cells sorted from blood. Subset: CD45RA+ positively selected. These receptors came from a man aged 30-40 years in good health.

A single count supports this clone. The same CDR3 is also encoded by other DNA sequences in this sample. The CDR3 protein is CASSLETYEQYF. CDR3 coding DNA: TGCGCCAGCAGCTTGGAGACCTACGAGCAGTACTTC. The chain has TRBV5-1 and TRBJ2-7; D call uncertain. Between the trimmed V and J ends, which lost 0 bases and 2 bases, there was a span of 3 bases. The CDR3 is 12 residues long. Germline V gene lookup returns CDR1 SGHRS and CDR2 YFSETQ.

This CDR3 is CASSRRQGESHEQYF. The DNA of the CDR3 is TGTGCCAGCAGCCGTAGGCAGGGGGAATCCCACGAGCAGTACTTC. The genes are TRBV11-2 and TRBJ2-7; 7 bases align to TRBD1. With 5 bases clipped from V and 5 bases from J, the junction kept 12 bases outside the gene matches. The CDR3 runs to 15 residues. The germline V gene has CDR1 SGHAT and CDR2 FQNNGV.

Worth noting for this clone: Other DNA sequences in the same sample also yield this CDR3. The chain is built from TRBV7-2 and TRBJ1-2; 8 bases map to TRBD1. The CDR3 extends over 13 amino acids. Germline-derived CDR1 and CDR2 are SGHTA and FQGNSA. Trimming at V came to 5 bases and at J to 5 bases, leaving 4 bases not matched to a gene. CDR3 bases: TGTGCCAGCAGCCCCGGGACAGGTTATGGCTACACCTTC. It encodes CASSPGTGYGYTF.

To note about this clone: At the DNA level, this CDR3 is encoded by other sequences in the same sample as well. CDR3 region: CASSLSASYEQYF. The CDR3 region has the DNA TGTGCCAGCAGCTTAAGCGCCTCCTACGAGCAGTACTTC. This rearrangement joins TRBV7-2 to TRBJ2-7; D is undetermined. Between the trimmed V and J ends, which lost 2 bases and 0 bases, there was a span of 5 bases. CDR3 length equals 13 residues. Germline CDR1 SGHTA, CDR2 FQGNSA.

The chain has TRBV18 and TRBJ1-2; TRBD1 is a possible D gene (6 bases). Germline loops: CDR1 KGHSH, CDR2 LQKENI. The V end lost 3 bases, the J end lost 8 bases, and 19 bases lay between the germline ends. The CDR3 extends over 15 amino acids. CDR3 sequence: CASSPKRQAREGYTF. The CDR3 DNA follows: TGTGCCAGCTCACCGAAGCGACAGGCCCGAGAGGGCTACACCTTC.

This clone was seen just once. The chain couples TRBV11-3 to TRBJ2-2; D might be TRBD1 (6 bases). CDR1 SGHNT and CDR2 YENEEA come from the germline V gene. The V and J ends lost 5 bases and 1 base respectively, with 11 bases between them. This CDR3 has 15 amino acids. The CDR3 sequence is CASSLTTGNTGELFF. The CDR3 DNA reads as TGTGCCAGCAGCCTAACGACAGGGAACACCGGGGAGCTGTTTTTT.